This T cell receptor (beta chain) was retrieved from a study of blood T cell repertoires in COVID-19. There are 15 residues in the CDR3. V lost 1 base and J lost 5, with 15 bases in between. From germline, CDR1 is SGHRS and CDR2 YFSETQ. The assay was immunoSEQ multiplex PCR, and TCRdb's table has in-frame clones only and misses some. The table has under 300,000 clones, roughly 90% seen once. The sequencing sample was made of peripheral blood. The receptor's source is a middle-aged woman who had recovered from COVID-19. The chain recombines TRBV5-1 with TRBJ1-1, with D unresolved. The CDR3 sequence is CASSLLGNPGTEAFF. In nucleotides, the CDR3 is TGCGCCAGCAGCTTGCTTGGGAATCCGGGAACTGAAGCTTTCTTT.